The 15 T cell receptor beta chains below come from one sample, sequenced in a study of blood T cell repertoires in COVID-19. Method: immunoSEQ multiplex PCR; TCRdb's copy keeps in-frame clones and lacks some. Of more than 250,000 clones listed, more than 85% were seen once; the top ten hold around 18%. The sequencing sample was made of PBMCs or T cells enriched from blood (not recorded which). These receptors were taken from a woman aged 25 to 39 who had recovered from COVID-19.

This chain joins TRBV27 and TRBJ1-6; the match to TRBD1 covers 8 bases. With V trimmed by 10 bases and J by 3 bases, 5 bases remained unmatched. The CDR3 length is 14 residues. Germline V lookup: CDR1 MNHEY, CDR2 SMNVEV (reference sequence). CDR3 region: CATRTGNYNSPLHF. CDR3 DNA: TGTGCCACCCGGACAGGGAACTATAATTCACCCCTCCACTTT.

The chain couples TRBV5-1 to TRBJ2-5; the match to TRBD2 covers 8 bases. The CDR3 runs 15 residues. Germline V CDR1 and CDR2: SGHRS, YFSETQ. J was trimmed by 5 bases and V by 2 bases; bases with no gene match: 8. The CDR3 sequence: CASSFEREFRETQYF. Here the CDR3 DNA reads TGCGCCAGCAGCTTTGAGCGGGAGTTTAGGGAGACCCAGTACTTC.

In the case of this clone: Other DNA sequences of this sample code for an identical CDR3. The V gene is TRBV9, the J gene TRBJ1-4; the D gene is possibly TRBD1 (6 bases). Per germline, CDR1 SGDLS and CDR2 YYNGEE. The CDR3 is 15 amino acids. V lost 0 bases to trimming and J lost 8 bases, with 14 bases between them. For the CDR3, the DNA is TGTGCCAGCAGCGTAGGGGCGGGGGCAGGGGAAAAACTGTTTTTT. It encodes CASSVGAGAGEKLFF.

The genes are TRBV5-8 and TRBJ2-5; TRBD2 matches 12 bases. This CDR3 has 15 amino acids. V was clipped by 4 bases and J by 5 bases; unmatched bases: 6. Germline CDR1 reads SGHTS; CDR2 reads YDEGEE. The CDR3 DNA follows: TGTGCCAGCAGCCCGGGACTAGCGGGTTACGAGACCCAGTACTTC. Its translation is CASSPGLAGYETQYF.

The rearrangement links TRBV11-2 to TRBJ2-7, with D possibly TRBD1 on 5 matching bases. This CDR3 is 14 amino acids long. CDR1 SGHAT and CDR2 FQNNGV come from the germline V gene. V shed 5 bases and J shed 1 base, with 12 bases lying between them. The CDR3 region is CASSTLQGSYEQYF. CDR3 DNA: TGTGCCAGCAGCACCCTGCAGGGTTCCTACGAGCAGTACTTC.

The V call is TRBV6-6, the J call TRBJ2-7; 9 bases are a match to TRBD1. Trimming cost V 4 bases and J 3 bases; bases outside gene matches: 7. This CDR3 comprises 15 residues. In germline, CDR1 is MNHNY, CDR2 SVGAGI (reference sequence). The CDR3 region has the DNA TGTGCCAGCAGTTCCCGGACAGGGGTGAGCTACGAGCAGTACTTC. Its protein product is CASSSRTGVSYEQYF.

This chain connects TRBV7-2 to TRBJ2-5, with 12 bases matching TRBD2. Germline CDR1 reads SGHTA; CDR2 reads FQGNSA. V lost 1 base and J lost 6; bases outside the gene matches: 9. The CDR3 runs to 17 residues. The CDR3 nucleotides are TGTGCCAGCAGCTTAGACGACACTAGCGGGGGGAGAAAGACCCAGTACTTC. Amino acid sequence: CASSLDDTSGGRKTQYF.

This sequence joins TRBV27 and TRBJ1-3; D uncertain. The V gene's germline CDR1 is MNHEY and CDR2 SMNVEV (reference sequence). This CDR3 contains 13 residues. V was cut by 2 bases and J by 4 bases, with 6 bases left in between. Written as DNA, the CDR3 is TGTGCCAGCAGTTTAAACGCGGGAAACACCATATATTTT. As protein: CASSLNAGNTIYF.

The chain links TRBV5-5 to TRBJ1-5; 10 nucleotides agree with TRBD1. The V segment lost 4 bases and the J segment 0 bases; nucleotides outside the gene matches: 13. The germline V gene encodes CDR1 SGHKS and CDR2 YYEKEE (reference sequence). CDR3 size: 19 residues. The CDR3 protein is CASSQPSRDRGYSNQPQHF. The CDR3 DNA is TGTGCCAGCAGCCAACCGTCCCGGGACAGGGGTTATAGCAATCAGCCCCAGCATTTT.

The chain couples TRBV29-1 to TRBJ2-1; TRBD2 aligns across 7 bases. From germline, CDR1 is SQVTM and CDR2 ANQGSEA. The CDR3 has 17 amino acids. J gave up 0 bases and V 4 bases, and 12 bases lay outside the gene matches. As DNA, the CDR3 is TGCAGCGTTGCAGCGGGGATTTGGGAAAGCTCCTACAATGAGCAGTTCTTC. This sequence encodes CSVAAGIWESSYNEQFF.

The chain joins TRBV19 to TRBJ1-1; 7 bases agree with TRBD1. Trimming cost V 2 bases and J 3 bases; bases outside gene matches: 3. CDR3 length equals 14 residues. Germline V gene data show CDR1 as LNHDA and CDR2 as SQIVND (reference sequence). This chain's CDR3 is CASSITGVYTEAFF. The CDR3 bases are TGTGCCAGTAGTATAACAGGGGTTTACACTGAAGCTTTCTTT. Variable domain in full (rest from reference TRBV19 and TRBJ1-1): DGGITQSPKYLFRKEGQNVTLSCEQNLNHDAMYWYRQDPGQGLRLIYYSQIVNDFQKGDIAEGYSVSREKKESFPLTVTSAQKNPTAFYLCASSITGVYTEAFFGQGTRLTVV.

This clone was counted between two and nine times. The chain combines TRBV28 with TRBJ2-2; TRBD1 agrees at 7 bases. J was trimmed by 6 bases and V by 8 bases; bases with no gene match: 6. The CDR3 covers 13 residues. From germline, CDR1 is MDHEN and CDR2 SYDVKM. This CDR3 is CASCHQGAGELFF. The CDR3, as DNA: TGTGCCAGCTGTCACCAGGGGGCCGGGGAGCTGTTTTTT. The complete variable domain, with remaining parts taken from reference TRBV28 and TRBJ2-2, reads DVKVTQSSRYLVKRTGEKVFLECVQDMDHENMFWYRQDPGLGLRLIYFSYDVKMKEKGDIPEGYSVSREKKERFSLILESASTNQTSMYLCASCHQGAGELFFGEGSRLTVL.

V and J are TRBV7-2 and TRBJ2-5, with 9 bases fitting TRBD2. V was pared by 2 bases and J by 5 bases, with 12 bases of the junction left unmatched. CDR3 length: 17 residues. Germline V gene data show CDR1 as SGHTA and CDR2 as FQGNSA. The CDR3 DNA reads as TGTGCCAGCAGCTTATCCCGTAGTAGCGGGAGTGGCGAGACCCAGTACTTC. This codes for CASSLSRSSGSGETQYF.

The genes are TRBV2 and TRBJ2-2, with D unclear. Trimming shortened V by 7 bases and J by 6 bases, and 9 bases separated the two germline ends. This CDR3 region has 12 residues. Germline V gives CDR1 SNHLY, CDR2 FYNNEI. CDR3 residues: CASKPGPGELFF. Here the CDR3 DNA reads TGTGCCAGCAAGCCAGGCCCCGGGGAGCTGTTTTTT.

V usage is TRBV6-5 and J usage is TRBJ2-7; 11 bases map to TRBD2. Germline lookup yields CDR1 MNHEY and CDR2 SVGAGI. The CDR3 is 16 amino acids. The J segment lost 1 base and the V segment lost 4 bases, leaving 6 bases of the junction unmatched. For the CDR3, the DNA is TGTGCCAGCAGTTTACCCGGGACTAGCGGTTCCTACGAGCAGTACTTC. Translation gives CASSLPGTSGSYEQYF.